A selection of T cell receptor beta chains follows, all from one sample in a study of identifying expanded T cells in peripheral blood. Only in-frame clones appear in the TCRdb table, and some are missing; sequencing was by immunoSEQ multiplex PCR. The sample yields under 150,000 clones, approximately 86% seen once. The sample consisted of blood. The source of these receptors is a person between 18 and 75 years old in good health. CDR3s include the opening cysteine and the closing phenylalanine or tryptophan. The D gene is left open where the match is weak. Expanded clones are given a class, and other clones once, few, many or no size at all.

J	V	size	D	CDR3	DNA
TRBJ1-4	TRBV5-4	-	-	CASSSRTTTNEKLFF	TGTGCCAGCAGCTCCCGGACAACAACTAATGAAAAACTGTTTTTT
TRBJ2-2	TRBV14	-	-	CASSQQLGTGELFF	TGTGCCAGCAGCCAACAACTAGGAACCGGGGAGCTGTTTTTT
TRBJ1-2	TRBV7-2	-	-	CASSPATGANYGYTF	TGTGCCAGCAGCCCAGCGACAGGTGCTAACTATGGCTACACCTTC
TRBJ2-1	TRBV7-6	-	TRBD2	CASSRRTSGNRNEQFF	TGTGCCAGCAGCCGACGTACTAGCGGGAATAGAAATGAGCAGTTCTTC
TRBJ2-3	TRBV12-5	-	-	CASASFGVADTQYF	TGTGCTAGTGCCTCATTTGGGGTTGCAGATACGCAGTATTTT
TRBJ1-6	TRBV15	few	-	CATSRVFGSPLHF	TGTGCCACAAGCCGGGTGTTCGGTTCACCCCTCCACTTT
TRBJ2-7	TRBV7-8	-	-	CASSPPGADEQYF	TGTGCCAGCAGCCCGCCAGGGGCCGACGAGCAGTACTTC
TRBJ1-5	TRBV2	-	-	CASSARGRQPQHF	TGTGCCAGCAGTGCCAGGGGTCGCCAGCCCCAGCATTTT
TRBJ2-1	TRBV28	-	TRBD2	CASIGLAGKYNEQFF	TGTGCCAGCATTGGACTAGCGGGGAAGTACAATGAGCAGTTCTTC
TRBJ2-7	TRBV5-1	few	-	CASSLGNTLVEQYF	TGCGCCAGCAGCTTGGGAAACACGCTCGTCGAGCAGTACTTC
TRBJ1-4	TRBV7-2	-	-	CASSLDATNEKLFF	TGTGCCAGCAGCTTGGATGCAACTAATGAAAAACTGTTTTTT
TRBJ2-3	TRBV4-1	-	-	CASSQHTDTQYF	TGCGCCAGCAGCCAGCATACAGATACGCAGTATTTT
TRBJ2-1	TRBV7-9	once	-	CASSFYASGEQFF	TGTGCCAGCAGCTTCTATGCCTCCGGTGAGCAGTTCTTC
TRBJ2-5	TRBV2	-	-	CASSEDKIQETQYF	TGTGCCAGCAGTGAGGACAAAATCCAAGAGACCCAGTACTTC
TRBJ2-2	TRBV27	-	TRBD2	CASSPGTSGRVGGELFF	TGTGCCAGCAGTCCAGGGACTAGCGGGAGGGTCGGCGGGGAGCTGTTTTTT
TRBJ2-5	TRBV6-1	-	TRBD1	CASRDRGPPETQYF	TGTGCCAGTAGAGACAGGGGCCCCCCAGAGACCCAGTACTTC